Listed below are T cell receptor beta chains from one sample, sequenced in a study of blood T cell repertoires in COVID-19. This table comes from immunoSEQ multiplex PCR, and its TCRdb copy is limited to in-frame clones, with some not included. The data show about 210,000 clones, roughly 90% seen once. The sequenced material came from peripheral blood. The receptors here all came from a woman in her forties with acute or convalescent COVID-19. CDR3s include the opening cysteine and the closing phenylalanine or tryptophan. A D gene is named only where the DNA matches it firmly. Rows give clone size only sometimes, using once, few, many, or a class for an expanded clone.

>TRBV15|-|TRBJ1-1|-
TGTGCCACCAGTCGGGGGAACACTGAAGCTTTCTTT
CATSRGNTEAFF
>TRBV5-1|TRBD2|TRBJ2-1|-
TGCGCCAGCAGCTTTAGGCTAGCGGGGGGCCATGAGCAGTTCTTC
CASSFRLAGGHEQFF
>TRBV12-5|-|TRBJ1-3|-
TGTGCTAGTGGTAACGGTGGTTCTGGAAACACCATATATTTT
CASGNGGSGNTIYF
>TRBV10-1|-|TRBJ2-1|-
TGCGCCAGCAGTGAGCCCGGGAATAACAATGAGCAGTTCTTC
CASSEPGNNNEQFF
>TRBV25-1|TRBD2|TRBJ2-2|once
TGTGCCAGCAGTACGACACTAGCGGCAAACACCGGGGAGCTGTTTTTT
CASSTTLAANTGELFF
>TRBV29-1|TRBD1|TRBJ1-4|-
TGCAGCGTGGGGGTGACAGGGAATAATGAAAAACTGTTTTTT
CSVGVTGNNEKLFF
>TRBV19|-|TRBJ1-3|-
TGTGCCAGTAAAGGAACGGGAGTGGTGGGAAACACCATATATTTT
CASKGTGVVGNTIYF
>TRBV9|-|TRBJ1-3|-
TGTGCCAGCAGCGTAGGTCAAGCTAATCGACAGAGCTCTGGAAACACCATATATTTT
CASSVGQANRQSSGNTIYF
>TRBV7-2|TRBD1|TRBJ2-3|-
TGTGCCAGCAGCTTAGAAACAGGGGTCTATACGCAGTATTTT
CASSLETGVYTQYF
>TRBV7-9|-|TRBJ1-1|-
TGTGCCAGCAGCGATCCTAGGGGAGGACGATTAACTGAAGCTTTCTTT
CASSDPRGGRLTEAFF
>TRBV6-1|TRBD1|TRBJ1-2|-
TGTGCCAGCAGTGAGGTGGAAACAGGGGTTAACTATGGCTACACCTTC
CASSEVETGVNYGYTF
>TRBV7-3|TRBD1|TRBJ1-3|once
TGTGCCAGCAGCTCACAGGGGTCTGGAAACACCATATATTTT
CASSSQGSGNTIYF
>TRBV30|-|TRBJ1-2|-
TGTGCCTGGAGTGTACGGCGGAAGAGCGACAACTATGGCTACACCTTC
CAWSVRRKSDNYGYTF
>TRBV7-2|TRBD1|TRBJ1-2|-
TGTGCCAGCAGCTTCGGGGCGGGGACAGGGGTAGGCTACACCTTC
CASSFGAGTGVGYTF
>TRBV2|-|TRBJ1-1|-
TGTGCCAGCAGGAGGGTCGATATGAACACTGAAGCTTTCTTT
CASRRVDMNTEAFF
>TRBV6-5|TRBD1|TRBJ1-4|-
TGTGCCAGCAGTTTCTCCGGGACAGGGCAGGAAAAACTGTTTTTT
CASSFSGTGQEKLFF
>TRBV2|-|TRBJ2-2|-
TGTGCCAGCTTGAGGTTAGAGAACACCGGGGAGCTGTTTTTT
CASLRLENTGELFF
>TRBV11-2|-|TRBJ2-2|-
TGTGCCAGCAGCTTAAGACATCCGCCGAACACCGGGGAGCTGTTTTTT
CASSLRHPPNTGELFF
>TRBV4-1|-|TRBJ1-1|-
TGCGCCAGCAGACAGGGCCTCCTGCCTGCTTGGGGCTCTGAAGCTTTCTTT
CASRQGLLPAWGSEAFF
>TRBV27|TRBD2|TRBJ2-2|-
TGTGCCAGCAGTCAACTAGCGGGGGGCCCGAACACCGGGGAGCTGTTTTTT
CASSQLAGGPNTGELFF
>TRBV18|-|TRBJ2-2|-
TGTGCCAGCTCACCTCGCGCGAACACCGGGGAGCTGTTTTTT
CASSPRANTGELFF
>TRBV25-1|-|TRBJ2-1|-
TGTGCCAGCAGTGAATATGAGGTTGACAATGAGCAGTTCTTC
CASSEYEVDNEQFF
>TRBV6-5|-|TRBJ2-5|-
TGTGCCAGCAGCCGAAGCGGCTCGGGGGTAGAGACCCAGTACTTC
CASSRSGSGVETQYF
>TRBV11-2|TRBD1|TRBJ1-4|-
TGTGCCAGCAGCTTCGGGACAGCGGCAGAAAAACTGTTTTTT
CASSFGTAAEKLFF
>TRBV7-2|-|TRBJ2-3|once
TGTGCCAGCAGCTGGAAGGCAGGAGATACGCAGTATTTT
CASSWKAGDTQYF